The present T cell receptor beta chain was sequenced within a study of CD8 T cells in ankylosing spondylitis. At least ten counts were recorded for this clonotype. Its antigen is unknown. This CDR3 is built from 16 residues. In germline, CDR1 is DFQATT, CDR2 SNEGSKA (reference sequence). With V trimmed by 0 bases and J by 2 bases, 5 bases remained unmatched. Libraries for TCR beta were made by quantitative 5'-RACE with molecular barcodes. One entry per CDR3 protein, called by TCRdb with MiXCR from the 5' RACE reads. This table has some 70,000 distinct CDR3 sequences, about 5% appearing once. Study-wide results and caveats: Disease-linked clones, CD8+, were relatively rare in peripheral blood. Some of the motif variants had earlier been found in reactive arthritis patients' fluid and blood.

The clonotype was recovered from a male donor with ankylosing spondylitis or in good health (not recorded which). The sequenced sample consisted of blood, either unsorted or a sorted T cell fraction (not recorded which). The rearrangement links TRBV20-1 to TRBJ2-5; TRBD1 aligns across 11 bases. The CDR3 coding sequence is TGCAGTGCTAGAGAGTGGGACAGGGGGAATCAAGAGACCCAGTACTTC. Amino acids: CSAREWDRGNQETQYF.